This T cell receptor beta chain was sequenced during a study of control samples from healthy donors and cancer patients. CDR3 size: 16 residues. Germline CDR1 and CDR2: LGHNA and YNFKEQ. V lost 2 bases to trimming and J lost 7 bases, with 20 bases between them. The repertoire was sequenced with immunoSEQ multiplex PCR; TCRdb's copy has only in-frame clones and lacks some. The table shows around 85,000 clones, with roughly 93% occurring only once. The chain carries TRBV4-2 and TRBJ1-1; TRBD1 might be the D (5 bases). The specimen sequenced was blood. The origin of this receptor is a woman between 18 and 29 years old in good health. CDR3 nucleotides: TGTGCCAGCAGCCAAATCCCGGGCGGGGGTATAAGTGAAGCTTTCTTT. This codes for CASSQIPGGGISEAFF.